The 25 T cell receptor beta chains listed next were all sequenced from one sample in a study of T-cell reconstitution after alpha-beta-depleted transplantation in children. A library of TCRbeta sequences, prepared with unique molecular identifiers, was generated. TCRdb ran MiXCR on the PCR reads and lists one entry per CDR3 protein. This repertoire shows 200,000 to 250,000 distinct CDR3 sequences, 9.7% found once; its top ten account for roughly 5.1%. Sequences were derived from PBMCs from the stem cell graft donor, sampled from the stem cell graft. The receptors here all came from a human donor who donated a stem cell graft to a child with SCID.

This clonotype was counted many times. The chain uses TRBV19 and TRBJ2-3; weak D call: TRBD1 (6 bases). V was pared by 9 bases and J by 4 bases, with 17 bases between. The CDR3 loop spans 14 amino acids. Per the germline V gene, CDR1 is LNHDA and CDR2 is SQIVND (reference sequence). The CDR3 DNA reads TGTGCCAGCAAGGATAACAGGGATTCAGATACGCAGTATTTT. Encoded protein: CASKDNRDSDTQYF.

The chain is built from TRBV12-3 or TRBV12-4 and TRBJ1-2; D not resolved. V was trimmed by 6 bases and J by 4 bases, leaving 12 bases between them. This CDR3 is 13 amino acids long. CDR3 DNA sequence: TGTGCCAGCAGAACTACTGCTGTCTATGGCTACACCTTC. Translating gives CASRTTAVYGYTF.

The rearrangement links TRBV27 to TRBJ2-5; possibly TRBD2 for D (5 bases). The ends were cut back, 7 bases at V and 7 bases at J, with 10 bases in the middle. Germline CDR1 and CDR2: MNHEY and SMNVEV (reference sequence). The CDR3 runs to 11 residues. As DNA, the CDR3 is TGTGCCAGCAAGTTGGGAGCGACCCAGTACTTC. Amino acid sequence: CASKLGATQYF.

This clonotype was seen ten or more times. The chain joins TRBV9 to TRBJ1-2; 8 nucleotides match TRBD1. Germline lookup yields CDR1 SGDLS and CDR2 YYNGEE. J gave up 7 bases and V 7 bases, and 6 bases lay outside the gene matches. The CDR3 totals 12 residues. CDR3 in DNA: TGTGCCAGCTCCCAGGGGGCAGGTGGCTACACCTTC. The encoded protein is CASSQGAGGYTF.

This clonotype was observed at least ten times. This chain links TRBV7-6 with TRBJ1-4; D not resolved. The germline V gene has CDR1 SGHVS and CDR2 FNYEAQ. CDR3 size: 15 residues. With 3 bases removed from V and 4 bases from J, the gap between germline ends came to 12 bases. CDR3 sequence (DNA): TGTGCCAGCAGCTTGACGGGCGGGGTTAATGAAAAACTGTTTTTT. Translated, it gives CASSLTGGVNEKLFF.

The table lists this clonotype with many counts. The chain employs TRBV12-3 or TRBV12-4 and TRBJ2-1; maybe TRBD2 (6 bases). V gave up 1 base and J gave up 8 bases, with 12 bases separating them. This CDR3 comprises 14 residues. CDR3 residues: CASSLVGSGDEQFF. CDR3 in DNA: TGTGCCAGCAGTTTAGTTGGTTCGGGGGATGAGCAGTTCTTC.

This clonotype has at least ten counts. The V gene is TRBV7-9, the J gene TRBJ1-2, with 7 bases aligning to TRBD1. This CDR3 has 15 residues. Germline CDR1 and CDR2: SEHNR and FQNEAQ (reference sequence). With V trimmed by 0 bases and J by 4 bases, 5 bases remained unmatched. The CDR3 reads CASSLAGTELYGYTF. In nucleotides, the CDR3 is TGTGCCAGCAGCTTAGCAGGGACAGAGCTCTATGGCTACACCTTC.

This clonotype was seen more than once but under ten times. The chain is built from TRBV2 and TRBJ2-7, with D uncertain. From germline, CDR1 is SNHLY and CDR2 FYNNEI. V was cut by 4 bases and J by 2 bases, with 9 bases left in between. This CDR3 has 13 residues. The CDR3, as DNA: TGTGCCAGCAGTGTTGGAAGACCCTACGAGCAGTACTTC. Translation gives CASSVGRPYEQYF.

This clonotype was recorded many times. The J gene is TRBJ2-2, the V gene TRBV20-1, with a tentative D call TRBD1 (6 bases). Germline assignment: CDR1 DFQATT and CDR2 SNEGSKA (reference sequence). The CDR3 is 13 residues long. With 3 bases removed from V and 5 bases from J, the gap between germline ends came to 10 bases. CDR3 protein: CSASGQPTGELFF. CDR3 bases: TGCAGTGCTAGTGGACAGCCTACCGGGGAGCTGTTTTTT.

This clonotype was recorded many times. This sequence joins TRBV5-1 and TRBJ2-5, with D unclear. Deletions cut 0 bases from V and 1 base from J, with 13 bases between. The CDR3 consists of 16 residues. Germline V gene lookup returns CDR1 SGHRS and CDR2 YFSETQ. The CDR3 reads CASSLGRKTVQETQYF. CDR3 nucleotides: TGCGCCAGCAGCTTGGGAAGAAAGACGGTCCAAGAGACCCAGTACTTC. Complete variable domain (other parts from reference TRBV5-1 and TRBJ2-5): KAGVTQTPRYLIKTRGQQVTLSCSPISGHRSVSWYQQTPGQGLQFLFEYFSETQRNKGNFPGRFSGRQFSNSRSEMNVSTLELGDSALYLCASSLGRKTVQETQYFGPGTRLLVL.

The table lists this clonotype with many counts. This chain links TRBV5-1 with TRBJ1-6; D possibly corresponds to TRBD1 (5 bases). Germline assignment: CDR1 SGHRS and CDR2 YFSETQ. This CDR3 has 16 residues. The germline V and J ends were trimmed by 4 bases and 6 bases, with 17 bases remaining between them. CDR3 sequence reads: CASSHLGGAGNSPLHF. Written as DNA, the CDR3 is TGCGCCAGCAGCCATCTAGGCGGGGCAGGTAATTCACCCCTCCACTTT.

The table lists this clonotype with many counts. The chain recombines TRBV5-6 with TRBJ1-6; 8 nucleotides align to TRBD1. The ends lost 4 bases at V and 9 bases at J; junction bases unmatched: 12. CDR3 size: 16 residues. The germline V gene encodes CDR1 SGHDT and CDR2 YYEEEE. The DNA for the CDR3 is TGTGCCAGCAGCCCCGACGGACAGGGAACGGGTTCACCCCTCCACTTT. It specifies CASSPDGQGTGSPLHF.

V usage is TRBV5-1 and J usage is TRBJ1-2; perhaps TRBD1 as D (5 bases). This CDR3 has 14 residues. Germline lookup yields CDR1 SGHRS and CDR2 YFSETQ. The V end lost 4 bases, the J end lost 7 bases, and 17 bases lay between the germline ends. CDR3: CASSPGGGVGGYTF. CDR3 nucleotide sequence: TGCGCCAGCAGCCCGGGGGGGGGAGTAGGTGGCTACACCTTC.

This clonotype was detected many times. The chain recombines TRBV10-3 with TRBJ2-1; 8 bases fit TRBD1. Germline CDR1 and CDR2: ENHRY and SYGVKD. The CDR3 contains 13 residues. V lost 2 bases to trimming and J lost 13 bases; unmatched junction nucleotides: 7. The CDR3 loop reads CAISEGVQGEQFF. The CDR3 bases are TGTGCCATCAGTGAGGGGGTACAGGGGGAACAGTTCTTC.

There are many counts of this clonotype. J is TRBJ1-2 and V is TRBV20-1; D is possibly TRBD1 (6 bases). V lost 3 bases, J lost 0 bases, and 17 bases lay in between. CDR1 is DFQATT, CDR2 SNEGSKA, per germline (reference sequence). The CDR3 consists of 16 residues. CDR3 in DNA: TGCAGTGCTAGTATTTGGGGTGGGGGCCCTAACTATGGCTACACCTTC. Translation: CSASIWGGGPNYGYTF.

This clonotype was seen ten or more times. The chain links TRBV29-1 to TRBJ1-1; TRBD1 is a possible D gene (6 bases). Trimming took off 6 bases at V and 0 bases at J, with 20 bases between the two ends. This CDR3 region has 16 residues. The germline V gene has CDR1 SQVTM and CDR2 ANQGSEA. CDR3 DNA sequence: TGCAGCGTCACGAACCCCTGGGGGCCCATGAACACTGAAGCTTTCTTT. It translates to CSVTNPWGPMNTEAFF.

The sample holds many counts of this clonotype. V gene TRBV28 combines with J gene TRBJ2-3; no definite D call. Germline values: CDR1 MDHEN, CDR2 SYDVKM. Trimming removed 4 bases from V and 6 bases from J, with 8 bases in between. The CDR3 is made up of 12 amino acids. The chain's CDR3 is CASSSFTDTQYF. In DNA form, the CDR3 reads TGTGCCAGCAGTTCCTTTACCGATACGCAGTATTTT.

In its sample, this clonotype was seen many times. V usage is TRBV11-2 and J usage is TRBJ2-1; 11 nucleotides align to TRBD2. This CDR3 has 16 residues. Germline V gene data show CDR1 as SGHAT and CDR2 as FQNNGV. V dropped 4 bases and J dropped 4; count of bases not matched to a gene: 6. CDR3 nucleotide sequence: TGTGCCAGCAGCTCGAGACTAGCGGGGAGTTACAATGAGCAGTTCTTC. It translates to CASSSRLAGSYNEQFF.

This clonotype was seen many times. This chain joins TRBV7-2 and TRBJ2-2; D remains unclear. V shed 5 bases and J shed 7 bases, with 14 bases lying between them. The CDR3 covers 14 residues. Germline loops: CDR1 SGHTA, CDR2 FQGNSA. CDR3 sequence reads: CASSLTSRIGELFF. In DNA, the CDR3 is TGTGCCAGCAGCCTAACCTCGCGGATCGGGGAGCTGTTTTTT.

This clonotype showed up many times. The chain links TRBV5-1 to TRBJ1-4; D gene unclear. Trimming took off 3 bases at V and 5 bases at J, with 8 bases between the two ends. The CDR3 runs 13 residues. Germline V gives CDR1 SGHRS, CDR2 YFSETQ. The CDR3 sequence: CASSSDPNEKLFF. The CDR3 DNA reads TGCGCCAGCAGCTCGGACCCGAATGAAAAACTGTTTTTT. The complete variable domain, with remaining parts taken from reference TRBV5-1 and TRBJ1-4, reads KAGVTQTPRYLIKTRGQQVTLSCSPISGHRSVSWYQQTPGQGLQFLFEYFSETQRNKGNFPGRFSGRQFSNSRSEMNVSTLELGDSALYLCASSSDPNEKLFFGSGTQLSVL.

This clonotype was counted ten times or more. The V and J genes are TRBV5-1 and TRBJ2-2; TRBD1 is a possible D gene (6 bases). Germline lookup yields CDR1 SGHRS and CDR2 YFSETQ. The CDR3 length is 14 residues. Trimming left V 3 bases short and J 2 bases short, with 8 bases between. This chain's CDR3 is CASSSGANTGELFF. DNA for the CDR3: TGCGCCAGCAGCTCAGGGGCCAACACCGGGGAGCTGTTTTTT.

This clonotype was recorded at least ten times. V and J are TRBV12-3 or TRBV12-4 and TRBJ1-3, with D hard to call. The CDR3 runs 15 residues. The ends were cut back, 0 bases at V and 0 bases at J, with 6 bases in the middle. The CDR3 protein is CASSLAGNSGNTIYF. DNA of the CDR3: TGTGCCAGCAGTTTAGCGGGCAACTCTGGAAACACCATATATTTT.

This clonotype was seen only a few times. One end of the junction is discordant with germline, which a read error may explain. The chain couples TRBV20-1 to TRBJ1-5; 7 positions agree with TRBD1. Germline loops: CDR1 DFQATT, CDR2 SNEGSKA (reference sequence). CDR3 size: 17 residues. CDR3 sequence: CCARGGGRGLLGQPQHF. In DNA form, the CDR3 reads TGCTGTGCTAGGGGTGGGGGCAGGGGGTTGCTTGGTCAGCCCCAGCATTTT.

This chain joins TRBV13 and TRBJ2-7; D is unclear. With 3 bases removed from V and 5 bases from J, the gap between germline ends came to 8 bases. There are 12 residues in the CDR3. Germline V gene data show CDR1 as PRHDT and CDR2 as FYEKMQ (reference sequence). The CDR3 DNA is TGTGCCAGCAGCTTGCCTCGGCACGAGCAGTACTTC. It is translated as CASSLPRHEQYF.

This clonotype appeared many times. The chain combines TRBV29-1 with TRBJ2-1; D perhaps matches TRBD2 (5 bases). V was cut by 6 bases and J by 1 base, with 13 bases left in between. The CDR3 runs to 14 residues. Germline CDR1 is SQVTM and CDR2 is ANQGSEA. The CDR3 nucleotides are TGCAGCGTGGGCGGGCAGCAATCCTACAATGAGCAGTTCTTC. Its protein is CSVGGQQSYNEQFF.